This T cell receptor beta chain was identified in a study of CD8+CD57+ T cells in acquired aplastic anemia. Study outcomes and limitations: Patients and controls had in common some 30 CD8+ CDR3 sequences.

Sequencing was done on patients that had shown CD8+CD57+ cell expansion by flow cytometry. This clonotype has just one count. The antigen is undetermined. Losses at the gene ends were 7 bases for V and 1 base for J; bases not matched to a gene: 6. Germline-derived CDR1 and CDR2 are SQVTM and ANQGSEA. The CDR3 has 13 residues. For CDR3 and TCR beta VDJ profiling, genomic DNA was the template used. TCRdb re-called the reads through MiXCR, storing one row per CDR3 protein. In the table there are 90,000 to 150,000 distinct CDR3 sequences, under 60% of which are singletons. This receptor was identified in a human donor with aplastic anemia. The specimen was sorted CD4+, CD8+, or CD8+CD57+ T cells (not recorded which) from PBMCs. The chain couples TRBV29-1 to TRBJ1-2; TRBD1 agrees at 7 bases. The CDR3 DNA sequence: TGCAGCGCTGGACAGGCGTATAACTATGGCTACACCTTC. Residues: CSAGQAYNYGYTF.